These T cell receptor beta chains were read from a single sample in a study of blood T cell repertoires in COVID-19. Produced via immunoSEQ multiplex PCR; TCRdb's table is partial and in-frame only. Of 65,000 or so clones listed, approximately 75% are singletons. Sequenced input: peripheral blood. These receptors came from a man older than 75 with acute or convalescent COVID-19. Each CDR3 is given with its conserved first and last residue. Fields, in order: D gene, V gene, clone size, J gene, CDR3 DNA, CDR3 protein. D genes are given only for firm matches. Clone size appears in some rows only: once, few, many, or a class for an expanded clone.

d_gene: -; v_gene: TRBV29-1; abundance: -; j_gene: TRBJ1-1; CDR3nt: TGCAGCGCCGGGAAGGGTACGAACACTGAAGCTTTCTTT; CDR3aa: CSAGKGTNTEAFF
d_gene: TRBD1; v_gene: TRBV19; abundance: -; j_gene: TRBJ1-4; CDR3nt: TGTGCCAGTAGGAGGACAGGGTTTACTAATGAAAAACTGTTTTTT; CDR3aa: CASRRTGFTNEKLFF
d_gene: -; v_gene: TRBV14; abundance: -; j_gene: TRBJ1-1; CDR3nt: TGTGCCAGCAGCCAAGATGGCAGCGACAGATTACGAAGCACTGAAGCTTTCTTT; CDR3aa: CASSQDGSDRLRSTEAFF
d_gene: -; v_gene: TRBV5-8; abundance: few; j_gene: TRBJ1-2; CDR3nt: TGTGCCAGCAGCGTTCTCCGAGTTGGCTACACCTTC; CDR3aa: CASSVLRVGYTF
d_gene: -; v_gene: TRBV5-1; abundance: -; j_gene: TRBJ1-4; CDR3nt: TGCGCCAGCAGCCCACAGGGTCGCGTTGAGGAAAAACTGTTTTTT; CDR3aa: CASSPQGRVEEKLFF
d_gene: TRBD1; v_gene: TRBV12-3/TRBV12-4; abundance: -; j_gene: TRBJ1-3; CDR3nt: TGTGCCAGCGGGGGACAGGGGCGGAACACCATATATTTT; CDR3aa: CASGGQGRNTIYF
d_gene: -; v_gene: TRBV15; abundance: -; j_gene: TRBJ2-5; CDR3nt: TGTGCCACCAGCAGAGATCGGGAAGGGCCCAACCAAGAGACCCAGTACTTC; CDR3aa: CATSRDREGPNQETQYF
d_gene: -; v_gene: TRBV3-1/TRBV3-2; abundance: -; j_gene: TRBJ2-7; CDR3nt: TGTGCCAGCAGCCAAGGGTTGGACAGTTCGTTCTACGAGCAGTACTTC; CDR3aa: CASSQGLDSSFYEQYF
d_gene: -; v_gene: TRBV7-2; abundance: -; j_gene: TRBJ1-4; CDR3nt: TGTGCCAGCAGAGCAGGGTCGGGTAATGAAAAACTGTTTTTT; CDR3aa: CASRAGSGNEKLFF
d_gene: -; v_gene: TRBV6-5; abundance: -; j_gene: TRBJ2-1; CDR3nt: TGTGCCAGCAGGAAGACTAGTTCAGTTGGTGAGCAGTTCTTC; CDR3aa: CASRKTSSVGEQFF
d_gene: -; v_gene: TRBV4-2; abundance: -; j_gene: TRBJ1-3; CDR3nt: TGTGCCAGCAGCCAAGATCGGCGGGCCCTGTTAGGAAACACCATATATTTT; CDR3aa: CASSQDRRALLGNTIYF
d_gene: TRBD1; v_gene: TRBV18; abundance: -; j_gene: TRBJ1-2; CDR3nt: TGTGCCAGCTCACCGGACAGGGGAAGCGGCTACACCTTC; CDR3aa: CASSPDRGSGYTF
d_gene: -; v_gene: TRBV2; abundance: -; j_gene: TRBJ1-3; CDR3nt: TGTGCCAGCAGTCTCGGGGTGGGCGCTGGAAACACCATATATTTT; CDR3aa: CASSLGVGAGNTIYF
d_gene: TRBD1; v_gene: TRBV6-5; abundance: -; j_gene: TRBJ1-2; CDR3nt: TGTGCCAGCAGTTACGGGACAGGACCGTTCTATGGCTACACCTTC; CDR3aa: CASSYGTGPFYGYTF
d_gene: TRBD1; v_gene: TRBV19; abundance: -; j_gene: TRBJ1-5; CDR3nt: TGTGCCAGTAGACTGACAGGGATTAATCAGCCCCAGCATTTT; CDR3aa: CASRLTGINQPQHF
d_gene: -; v_gene: TRBV24-1; abundance: once; j_gene: TRBJ2-1; CDR3nt: TGTGCCACCAGTGACCCTTCTAGTGAGCAGTTCTTC; CDR3aa: CATSDPSSEQFF
d_gene: TRBD1; v_gene: TRBV27; abundance: -; j_gene: TRBJ2-4; CDR3nt: TGTGCCAGCAGTTTATACGGGACAGGAAAAAACATTCAGTACTTC; CDR3aa: CASSLYGTGKNIQYF
d_gene: -; v_gene: TRBV27; abundance: -; j_gene: TRBJ1-2; CDR3nt: TGTGCCAGCAGTTCTCGTAATAACTATGGCTACACCTTC; CDR3aa: CASSSRNNYGYTF
d_gene: -; v_gene: TRBV11-2; abundance: -; j_gene: TRBJ1-1; CDR3nt: TGTGCCAGCAGCCTCCGGGTCCAGAGGTCCACTGAAGCTTTCTTT; CDR3aa: CASSLRVQRSTEAFF
d_gene: TRBD1; v_gene: TRBV3-1/TRBV3-2; abundance: -; j_gene: TRBJ2-3; CDR3nt: TGTGCCAGCAGCCGACAGGGTAGTAAAGATACGCAGTATTTT; CDR3aa: CASSRQGSKDTQYF
d_gene: -; v_gene: TRBV29-1; abundance: -; j_gene: TRBJ1-2; CDR3nt: TGCAGCACTGAGGGGGCTAACTATGGCTACACCTTC; CDR3aa: CSTEGANYGYTF
d_gene: -; v_gene: TRBV19; abundance: -; j_gene: TRBJ1-2; CDR3nt: TGTGCCAGTAGTATACAGGGAGGAGGCTACACCTTC; CDR3aa: CASSIQGGGYTF
d_gene: -; v_gene: TRBV16; abundance: -; j_gene: TRBJ1-3; CDR3nt: TGTGCCAGCAGCCAATCGATTAGGAGCTCTGGAAACACCATATATTTT; CDR3aa: CASSQSIRSSGNTIYF
d_gene: -; v_gene: TRBV10-2; abundance: -; j_gene: TRBJ2-5; CDR3nt: TGCGCCAGCAGCGCCACAGGGAAAGAGACCCAGTACTTC; CDR3aa: CASSATGKETQYF
d_gene: -; v_gene: TRBV9; abundance: -; j_gene: TRBJ2-7; CDR3nt: TGTGCCAGCAGCGTGGGCAGTTCAGCCTCCGAGCAGTACTTC; CDR3aa: CASSVGSSASEQYF
d_gene: -; v_gene: TRBV5-5; abundance: -; j_gene: TRBJ2-5; CDR3nt: TGTGCCAGCAGCAGGGGTTTCCAAGAGACCCAGTACTTC; CDR3aa: CASSRGFQETQYF
d_gene: -; v_gene: TRBV2; abundance: -; j_gene: TRBJ2-2; CDR3nt: TGTGCCAGCAGTGCAGGGTGGGCCGGGGAGCTGTTTTTT; CDR3aa: CASSAGWAGELFF
d_gene: TRBD1; v_gene: TRBV5-1; abundance: -; j_gene: TRBJ2-7; CDR3nt: TGCGCCAGCAGCTTGGGACAGGGGGTTGGCTACGAGCAGTACTTC; CDR3aa: CASSLGQGVGYEQYF
d_gene: -; v_gene: TRBV7-5; abundance: -; j_gene: TRBJ1-6; CDR3nt: TGTGTCAGCAAAGGGGGGACAGGGAATAGCACCGTTAATTCACCCCTCCACTTT; CDR3aa: CVSKGGTGNSTVNSPLHF
d_gene: -; v_gene: TRBV5-6; abundance: -; j_gene: TRBJ1-2; CDR3nt: TGTGCCAGCAGCTTGAAGAATCAGGGGCTCTATGGCTACACCTTC; CDR3aa: CASSLKNQGLYGYTF
d_gene: -; v_gene: TRBV5-4; abundance: -; j_gene: TRBJ1-2; CDR3nt: TGTGCCAGCAGCTTTGGAGGTCAGACGTCTAACTATGGCTACACCTTC; CDR3aa: CASSFGGQTSNYGYTF
d_gene: TRBD1; v_gene: TRBV12-5; abundance: -; j_gene: TRBJ1-6; CDR3nt: TGTGCTAGTGGTTTGGGACAGGGTAGTAATTCACCCCTCCACTTT; CDR3aa: CASGLGQGSNSPLHF
d_gene: -; v_gene: TRBV6-5; abundance: -; j_gene: TRBJ1-5; CDR3nt: TGTGCCAGCAGTTACTCGGACAGTCGCAATCAGCCCCAGCATTTT; CDR3aa: CASSYSDSRNQPQHF
d_gene: -; v_gene: TRBV24-1; abundance: -; j_gene: TRBJ2-1; CDR3nt: TGTGCCACCAGTGACACTACAGGGGGGGATGAGCAGTTCTTC; CDR3aa: CATSDTTGGDEQFF
d_gene: TRBD1; v_gene: TRBV2; abundance: -; j_gene: TRBJ1-1; CDR3nt: TGTGCCAGCACTGGGACAGCACAGAACACTGAAGCTTTCTTT; CDR3aa: CASTGTAQNTEAFF
d_gene: -; v_gene: TRBV10-3; abundance: -; j_gene: TRBJ1-2; CDR3nt: TGTGCCATCAGTGAGTCCATTCTAGGCTACACCTTC; CDR3aa: CAISESILGYTF
d_gene: -; v_gene: TRBV7-9; abundance: -; j_gene: TRBJ1-2; CDR3nt: TGTGCCAGCAGCTTGGTCGCGGATGGCTACACCTTC; CDR3aa: CASSLVADGYTF
d_gene: -; v_gene: TRBV9; abundance: -; j_gene: TRBJ1-6; CDR3nt: TGTGCCAGCAGCGCCGGGGGAGGGAGAGGTAATTCACCCCTCCACTTT; CDR3aa: CASSAGGGRGNSPLHF
d_gene: -; v_gene: TRBV5-1; abundance: -; j_gene: TRBJ1-1; CDR3nt: TGCGCCAGCAGCTCTGCGGCTCACGACACTGAAGCTTTCTTT; CDR3aa: CASSSAAHDTEAFF
d_gene: -; v_gene: TRBV29-1; abundance: few; j_gene: TRBJ2-1; CDR3nt: TGCAGCGTTGAGTTGGGGGCGACTGAGCAGTTCTTC; CDR3aa: CSVELGATEQFF
d_gene: TRBD2; v_gene: TRBV19; abundance: once; j_gene: TRBJ2-3; CDR3nt: TGTGCCAGTAGCTTCGGGGCGGGAGTTAGCACAGATACGCAGTATTTT; CDR3aa: CASSFGAGVSTDTQYF
d_gene: -; v_gene: TRBV6-5; abundance: -; j_gene: TRBJ1-2; CDR3nt: TGTGCCAGCAGGGCCGTTAACTATGGCTACACCTTC; CDR3aa: CASRAVNYGYTF
d_gene: TRBD1; v_gene: TRBV29-1; abundance: -; j_gene: TRBJ1-1; CDR3nt: TGCAGCGTTGAATGGGTTCCGGGACAGGGGGCTTTGTTGGGCACTGAAGCTTTCTTT; CDR3aa: CSVEWVPGQGALLGTEAFF
d_gene: -; v_gene: TRBV10-2; abundance: -; j_gene: TRBJ1-1; CDR3nt: TGCGCCAGCAGTGTTGGGGGCCTGGTCACTGAAGCTTTCTTT; CDR3aa: CASSVGGLVTEAFF
d_gene: TRBD1; v_gene: TRBV15; abundance: -; j_gene: TRBJ2-7; CDR3nt: TGTGCCACCAGCAGATGGGGACAGAGCTACGAGCAGTACTTC; CDR3aa: CATSRWGQSYEQYF
d_gene: -; v_gene: TRBV2; abundance: -; j_gene: TRBJ1-2; CDR3nt: TGTGCCAGCAGACCGGAGGTGATTCTAAACTATGGCTACACCTTC; CDR3aa: CASRPEVILNYGYTF
d_gene: TRBD1; v_gene: TRBV18; abundance: -; j_gene: TRBJ1-4; CDR3nt: TGTGCCAGCTCACCAGAACAGGGGGCACTTCTTGAAAAACTGTTTTTT; CDR3aa: CASSPEQGALLEKLFF
d_gene: -; v_gene: TRBV18; abundance: -; j_gene: TRBJ1-5; CDR3nt: TGTGCCAGCTCACCAGGGGAGGATCAGCCCCAGCATTTT; CDR3aa: CASSPGEDQPQHF
d_gene: -; v_gene: TRBV13; abundance: many; j_gene: TRBJ2-2; CDR3nt: TGTGCCAGCAGCTTAAACTTGGGCCAGATTCCTACCGGGGAGCTGTTTTTT; CDR3aa: CASSLNLGQIPTGELFF
d_gene: -; v_gene: TRBV25-1; abundance: -; j_gene: TRBJ1-5; CDR3nt: TGTGCCAGCAGCCCCTCGGGGGGCCTCGGTCAGCCCCAGCATTTT; CDR3aa: CASSPSGGLGQPQHF
d_gene: -; v_gene: TRBV5-1; abundance: -; j_gene: TRBJ2-3; CDR3nt: TGCGCCAGCAGCTTGGGGTTGCGTGATACGCAGTATTTT; CDR3aa: CASSLGLRDTQYF
d_gene: TRBD1; v_gene: TRBV10-3; abundance: -; j_gene: TRBJ2-3; CDR3nt: TGTGCCATCAGTGTCGGGACAGGGGGAACAGATACGCAGTATTTT; CDR3aa: CAISVGTGGTDTQYF
d_gene: -; v_gene: TRBV7-2; abundance: -; j_gene: TRBJ2-7; CDR3nt: TGTGCCAGCAGCTTAGACGGCTGGAGCTCCTACGAGCAGTACTTC; CDR3aa: CASSLDGWSSYEQYF